This entry lists 15 T cell receptor beta chains sequenced from one sample in a study of blood T cell repertoires in COVID-19. Sequencing was performed with immunoSEQ multiplex PCR; in TCRdb, only in-frame clones are kept and a portion is missing. In the table there are some 170,000 clones, more than 70% of which are singletons. Sequenced input: peripheral blood. The receptor source for this set is a woman in her sixties with acute or convalescent COVID-19.

This chain connects TRBV10-3 to TRBJ2-3; 7 nucleotides agree with TRBD1. Germline V gene lookup returns CDR1 ENHRY and CDR2 SYGVKD. The CDR3 sequence is 15 residues long. With V trimmed by 5 bases and J by 2 bases, 7 bases remained unmatched. The CDR3 region has the DNA TGTGCCATCAGTCTAGGAGACAGGGACACAGATACGCAGTATTTT. It translates to CAISLGDRDTDTQYF.

This clone was counted between two and nine times. The chain links TRBV7-9 to TRBJ1-2; D is perhaps TRBD1 (6 bases). Germline V gene lookup returns CDR1 SEHNR and CDR2 FQNEAQ (reference sequence). The CDR3 spans 17 residues. The ends were cut back, 4 bases at V and 0 bases at J, with 18 bases in the middle. CDR3 sequence reads: CASSSRMDSRSNYGYTF. The DNA for the CDR3 is TGTGCCAGCAGCTCACGGATGGACAGCCGATCTAACTATGGCTACACCTTC.

The J gene is TRBJ2-2, the V gene TRBV19; 8 nucleotides agree with TRBD2. V lost 0 bases, J lost 1 base, and 7 bases stayed unmatched. Germline CDR1 and CDR2: LNHDA and SQIVND (reference sequence). This CDR3 has 18 residues. In DNA, the CDR3 is TGTGCCAGTAGTATAGATCTGAGCGGGAGAATGAACACCGGGGAGCTGTTTTTT. Translation gives CASSIDLSGRMNTGELFF.

V gene TRBV10-1 combines with J gene TRBJ2-1, with 11 bases lining up with TRBD2. Looked up from germline, CDR1 is WNHNN and CDR2 is SYGVQD (reference sequence). The CDR3 runs 16 residues. V trimming: 3 bases; J trimming: 9 bases; junction bases outside the gene matches: 10. CDR3 in amino acids: CASSDVAGGPRSEQFF. Here the CDR3 DNA reads TGCGCCAGCAGTGATGTAGCGGGAGGGCCGAGGAGTGAGCAGTTCTTC.

The J gene is TRBJ2-7, the V gene TRBV19; D uncertain. Germline V lookup: CDR1 LNHDA, CDR2 SQIVND (reference sequence). The CDR3 spans 14 residues. Trimming removed 4 bases at V and 3 bases at J, with 13 bases between. The CDR3 sequence is CASSTSDTSYEQYV. The CDR3 bases are TGTGCCAGTAGTACATCTGATACGAGCTACGAGCAGTACGTC.

The chain is built from TRBV19 and TRBJ2-5; TRBD2 might be the D (6 bases). This CDR3 has 14 residues. V shed 3 bases and J shed 4 bases, with 12 bases lying between them. The germline gives CDR1 LNHDA, CDR2 SQIVND (reference sequence). CDR3 DNA: TGTGCCAGTAGTATCGGGGGACCGGGAGAGACCCAGTACTTC. Protein sequence: CASSIGGPGETQYF.

The chain recombines TRBV18 with TRBJ1-5, with 7 positions matching TRBD1. This CDR3 has 16 amino acids. Germline CDR1 KGHSH, CDR2 LQKENI. The V gene end was trimmed by 2 bases and the J gene end by 2 bases; junction bases not matched to a gene: 6. The CDR3 here is CASSPSPGTGNQPQHF. Written as DNA, the CDR3 is TGTGCCAGCTCACCATCACCCGGGACAGGCAATCAGCCCCAGCATTTT.

The genes are TRBV5-1 and TRBJ2-3, with D hard to call. Trimming shortened V by 3 bases and J by 0 bases, and 5 bases separated the two germline ends. This CDR3 region has 13 residues. Germline lookup yields CDR1 SGHRS and CDR2 YFSETQ. The CDR3: CASSYTSTDTQYF. CDR3 DNA: TGCGCCAGCAGCTATACTAGCACAGATACGCAGTATTTT.

This chain links TRBV6-5 with TRBJ1-2; D gene unclear. Germline-derived CDR1 and CDR2 are MNHEY and SVGAGI. The CDR3 totals 12 residues. V lost 4 bases, J lost 6 bases, and 9 bases lay in between. The CDR3 DNA follows: TGTGCCAGCAGTTCCCATGGAGATGGCTACACCTTC. Translated, it gives CASSSHGDGYTF.

The V and J genes are TRBV27 and TRBJ1-2, with D hard to call. The V end was cut by 6 bases, the J end by 0 bases, with 8 bases between. CDR1 and CDR2 from the germline V gene are MNHEY and SMNVEV (reference sequence). The CDR3 loop spans 13 amino acids. This chain's CDR3 is CASSQYTNYGYTF. CDR3 DNA: TGTGCCAGCAGCCAATACACTAACTATGGCTACACCTTC.

The chain links TRBV28 to TRBJ2-7; 7 bases match TRBD1. V was pared by 5 bases and J by 6 bases, with 7 bases of the junction left unmatched. Germline V lookup: CDR1 MDHEN, CDR2 SYDVKM. This CDR3 has 13 residues. The CDR3, as DNA: TGTGCCAGCAGTCGAGGGGGCTCGGCCGAGCAGTACTTC. Encoded protein: CASSRGGSAEQYF.

The chain is built from TRBV19 and TRBJ2-5; tentative D call: TRBD1 (6 bases). The CDR3 is made up of 15 amino acids. V lost 1 base, J lost 5 bases, and 14 bases lay in between. Germline loops: CDR1 LNHDA, CDR2 SQIVND (reference sequence). The CDR3 loop reads CASSIVRQGLETQYF. The CDR3 nucleotides read TGTGCCAGTAGTATAGTGAGGCAGGGGTTGGAGACCCAGTACTTC. Together with reference TRBV19 and TRBJ2-5, the CDR3 gives the full variable domain: DGGITQSPKYLFRKEGQNVTLSCEQNLNHDAMYWYRQDPGQGLRLIYYSQIVNDFQKGDIAEGYSVSREKKESFPLTVTSAQKNPTAFYLCASSIVRQGLETQYFGPGTRLLVL.

The rearrangement uses TRBV19 and TRBJ1-3; D gene uncertain. Looked up from germline, CDR1 is LNHDA and CDR2 is SQIVND (reference sequence). Trimming took 9 bases from V and 5 from J, leaving 14 bases between them. This CDR3 is 13 amino acids long. As DNA, the CDR3 is TGTGCCAGCCGGTCTCTCGAGCGAAACACCATATATTTT. Protein sequence: CASRSLERNTIYF.

The chain combines TRBV5-1 with TRBJ2-7, with D tentatively TRBD1 (6 bases). The CDR3 has 17 amino acids. V shed 0 bases and J shed 2 bases, with 18 bases lying between them. Germline V gene sequence: CDR1 SGHRS, CDR2 YFSETQ. CDR3 in amino acids: CASSLVPQGFVPYEQYF. The DNA for the CDR3 is TGCGCCAGCAGCTTGGTCCCACAGGGCTTCGTACCCTACGAGCAGTACTTC.

The J gene is TRBJ2-6, the V gene TRBV19, with a possible D match to TRBD2 (7 bases). V was pared by 4 bases and J by 2 bases, with 18 bases between. The CDR3 extends over 18 amino acids. The V gene's germline CDR1 is LNHDA and CDR2 SQIVND (reference sequence). CDR3 bases: TGTGCCAGTAGTAATTTAGGCCAGGGGAGGGCTGGGGCCAACGTCCTGACTTTC. Translating gives CASSNLGQGRAGANVLTF.